The 7 T cell receptor beta chains below come from one sample, sequenced in a study of T cells in Graves' hyperthyroidism and ophthalmopathy. From RNA transcripts, TCR beta CDR3 regions were amplified. HTBI primers drove first-round RT-PCR of the TCR CDR3. TCRdb called the multiplex PCR reads again in MiXCR, with one record for every CDR3 protein. The data show under 350,000 distinct CDR3 sequences, with 20% to 25% seen just once and 50% to 65% held by the top ten. Sequencing was done on a sample of blood. The receptors stem from a woman between 45 and 65 years old with Graves' hyperthyroidism.

This clonotype appeared many times. The CDR3 DNA reads TGTGCCAGCAAACCACCGGGACCCAATTCACCCCTCCACTTT. Translating it yields CASKPPGPNSPLHF. The chain is built from TRBV28 and TRBJ1-6, with D tentatively TRBD1 (5 bases). Germline values: CDR1 MDHEN, CDR2 SYDVKM. V was trimmed by 7 bases and J by 7 bases, leaving 14 bases between them. The CDR3 has 14 residues.

This clonotype was counted only a few times. The chain combines TRBV4-1 with TRBJ2-7, with no clear D. Germline V gene data show CDR1 as MGHRA and CDR2 as YSYEKL. Trimming removed 4 bases from V and 2 bases from J, with 12 bases in between. CDR3 length: 14 residues. CDR3: CASSPGPIAYEQYF. As DNA, the CDR3 is TGCGCCAGCAGCCCCGGACCTATCGCCTACGAGCAGTACTTC.

The CDR3 spells CASSSQGPYGYTF. As DNA, the CDR3 is TGTGCCAGCAGTTCACAAGGGCCGTATGGCTACACCTTC. The rearrangement joins TRBV28 to TRBJ1-2; D is ambiguous. CDR1 is MDHEN and CDR2 is SYDVKM in the germline V gene. This CDR3 spans 13 amino acids. The V end lost 4 bases, the J end lost 5 bases, and 11 bases lay between the germline ends.

There are many counts of this clonotype. The chain combines TRBV12-5 with TRBJ2-1, with a weak D call TRBD1 (7 bases). CDR1 is LGHNT, CDR2 FRNRAP, per germline. This CDR3 spans 17 amino acids. Trimming took off 4 bases at V and 4 bases at J, with 20 bases between the two ends. In nucleotides, the CDR3 is TGTGCTAGTGGTTCGCCCAGGGGGGCACTGAGTTACAATGAGCAGTTCTTC. Protein product: CASGSPRGALSYNEQFF.

This clonotype was detected ten times or more. The rearrangement uses TRBV7-9 and TRBJ2-7; TRBD1 might be the D (6 bases). CDR1 is SEHNR, CDR2 FQNEAQ, per germline (reference sequence). V was trimmed by 3 bases and J by 2 bases, leaving 20 bases between them. This CDR3 comprises 17 residues. The CDR3, as DNA: TGTGCCAGCAGCTTTTTGGGGGCAGGGAGTCGACCCTACGAGCAGTACTTC. The encoded protein is CASSFLGAGSRPYEQYF.

In regard to this clonotype: This may be a read error, as it is one base from a much larger clone. The chain uses TRBV2 and TRBJ1-6; perhaps TRBD1 as D (6 bases). The V end lost 3 bases, the J end lost 10 bases, and 13 bases lay between the germline ends. This CDR3 has 14 residues. The V gene's germline CDR1 is SNHLY and CDR2 FYNNEI. The CDR3 DNA reads TGTGCCAGCAGTGAGAACAGGGTGGGATCACCCCTCCACTTT. Its protein is CASSENRVGSPLHF.

The V and J genes are TRBV2 and TRBJ2-5, with D perhaps being TRBD1 or TRBD2 (5 bases each). The CDR3 is made up of 14 amino acids. Deletions cut 5 bases from V and 4 bases from J, with 14 bases between. Germline CDR1 SNHLY, CDR2 FYNNEI. CDR3 in DNA: TGTGCCAGCAGTAGGGACCCACCCCCAGAGACCCAGTACTTC. This encodes CASSRDPPPETQYF.